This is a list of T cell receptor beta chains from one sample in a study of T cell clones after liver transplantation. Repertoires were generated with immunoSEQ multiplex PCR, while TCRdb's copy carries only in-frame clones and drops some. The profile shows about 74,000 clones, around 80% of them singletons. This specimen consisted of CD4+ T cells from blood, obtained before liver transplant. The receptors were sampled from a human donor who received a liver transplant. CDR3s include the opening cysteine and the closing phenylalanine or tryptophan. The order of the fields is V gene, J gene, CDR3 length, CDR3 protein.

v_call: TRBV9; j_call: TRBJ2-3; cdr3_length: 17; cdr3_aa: CASSVGISGGRTDTQYF
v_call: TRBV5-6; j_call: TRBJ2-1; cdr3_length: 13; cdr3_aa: CASSRSPSYEQFF
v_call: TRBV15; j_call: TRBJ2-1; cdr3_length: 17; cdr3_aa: CATSRGGLVGDNNEQFF
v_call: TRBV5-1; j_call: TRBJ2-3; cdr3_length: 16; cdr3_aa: CASSLANGASTDTQYF
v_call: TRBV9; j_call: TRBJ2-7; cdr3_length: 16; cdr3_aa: CASSPRSGRGNYEQYF
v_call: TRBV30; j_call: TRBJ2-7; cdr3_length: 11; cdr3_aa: CAWSVAVEQYF
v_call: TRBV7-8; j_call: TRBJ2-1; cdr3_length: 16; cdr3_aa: CASSLTAALLYNEQFF
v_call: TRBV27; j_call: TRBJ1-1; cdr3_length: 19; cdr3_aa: CASSSYAAWTAVADTEAFF
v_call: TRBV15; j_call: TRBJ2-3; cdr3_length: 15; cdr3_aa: CATSGRIAGLDTQYF
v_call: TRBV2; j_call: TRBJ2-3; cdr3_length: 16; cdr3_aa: CASSTLGGGSTDTQYF
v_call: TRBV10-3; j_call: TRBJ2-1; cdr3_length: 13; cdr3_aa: CAISESNGNEQFF
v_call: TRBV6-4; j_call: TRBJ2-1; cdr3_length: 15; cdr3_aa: CASSTGTSGIYEQFF
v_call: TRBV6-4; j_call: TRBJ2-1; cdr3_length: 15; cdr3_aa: CASSPTGGPANEQFF
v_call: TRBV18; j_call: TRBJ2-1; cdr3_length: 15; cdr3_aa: CASSDSTSPYNEQFF
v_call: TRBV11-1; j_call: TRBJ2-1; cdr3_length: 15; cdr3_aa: CASSPLWGSYNEQFF
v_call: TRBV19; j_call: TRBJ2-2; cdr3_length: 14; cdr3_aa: CASSIAKGVGELFF
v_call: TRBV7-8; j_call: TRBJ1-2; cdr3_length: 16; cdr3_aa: CASSVTSPTGGYGYTF
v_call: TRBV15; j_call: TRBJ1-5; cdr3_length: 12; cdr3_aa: CATSRDEQPQHF
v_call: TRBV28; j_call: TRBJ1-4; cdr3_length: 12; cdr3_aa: CASSGQGEKLFF
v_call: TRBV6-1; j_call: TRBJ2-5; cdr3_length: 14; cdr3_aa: CASTALADQETQYF
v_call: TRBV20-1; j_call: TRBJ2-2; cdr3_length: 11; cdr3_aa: CSASSPGELFF
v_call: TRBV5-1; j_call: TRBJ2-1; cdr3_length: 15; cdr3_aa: CASSLVPGVFNEQFF
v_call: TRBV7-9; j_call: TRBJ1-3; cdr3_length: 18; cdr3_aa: CASSLRGDRGSTGNTIYF
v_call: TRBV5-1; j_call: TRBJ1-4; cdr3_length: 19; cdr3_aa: CASSLFGQGSAPTNEKLFF
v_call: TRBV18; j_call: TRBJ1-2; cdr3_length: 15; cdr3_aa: CASSPGGSGRYGYTF
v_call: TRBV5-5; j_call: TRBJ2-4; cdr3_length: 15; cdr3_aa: CASSLTVLAKNIQYF
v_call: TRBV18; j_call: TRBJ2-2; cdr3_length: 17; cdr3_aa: CASSSALAGVLIGELFF
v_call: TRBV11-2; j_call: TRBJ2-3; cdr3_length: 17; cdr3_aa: CASSLVSSGTSTDTQYF
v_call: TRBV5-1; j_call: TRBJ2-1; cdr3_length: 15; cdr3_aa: CASSLELGVYNEQFF
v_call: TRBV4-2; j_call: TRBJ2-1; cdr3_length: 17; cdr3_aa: CASSQELAGGPDDEQFF
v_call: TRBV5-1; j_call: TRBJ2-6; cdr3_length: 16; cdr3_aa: CASSLDGFSGANVLTF
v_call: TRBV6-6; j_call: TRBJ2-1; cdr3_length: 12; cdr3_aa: CASRPHLNEQFF
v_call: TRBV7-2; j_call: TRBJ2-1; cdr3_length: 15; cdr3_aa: CASSSGSGRGFEQFF
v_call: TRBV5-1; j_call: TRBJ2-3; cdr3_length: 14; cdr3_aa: CASSLAISTDTQYF
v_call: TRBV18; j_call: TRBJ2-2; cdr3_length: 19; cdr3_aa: CASSGPRVAGGPNTGELFF